This T cell receptor (beta chain) was sequenced in a study of cytomegalovirus exposure and HLA in healthy donors. The PCR used 60 Vbeta and 13 Jbeta primers. Profiled with immunoSEQ multiplex PCR; TCRdb holds only in-frame clones, not every one. Of roughly 55,000 clones listed, 65% to 80% are singletons. The CDR3 is made up of 14 amino acids. The ends lost 3 bases at V and 1 base at J; junction bases unmatched: 2. Germline V CDR1 and CDR2: SGHTA, FQGNSA. Findings and limits, study-wide: In vitro checks showed that three CMV-associated chains really do target CMV antigens. Later analysis found that TCR beta chains associated with HLA were more clonally expanded than other, equally common chains.

On this clone: What it recognizes is unknown.

The receptor's source is a middle-aged man in good health and CMV-seropositive. The gene calls are TRBV7-2 and TRBJ2-7; 8 bases align to TRBD2. Sequenced sample: PBMCs. The CDR3 region has the DNA TGTGCCAGCAGCTTTGCGGGGGGATCCTACGAGCAGTACTTC. It encodes CASSFAGGSYEQYF.